Below, one TCR delta chain is given with its context. Its ends do not fully match the called genes, so a read error is possible. TCRdb re-called the RT-PCR reads through CATT. The sample includes around 16,000 delta-chain clones, 9.4% of them seen just once. This sample stems from a study of gamma-delta T cells after stem cell transplantation. CDR1 and CDR2 (germline): GEAIGNYY, EKD. This CDR3 has 21 amino acids. This chain uses TRDV2 with TRDJ1, with D perhaps matching TRDD3 (5 bases). The specimen was gamma-delta T cells. This clonotype was obtained from a human donor. It is not recorded whose cells these are; they may come from a transplant donor. The CDR3 DNA follows: TGTGCCTGTGATTCCGTCCCTCTTACCTGTGGGTTATACGATTACACCGCTAAACTCATCTTT. Its translation is CACDSVPLTCGLYDYTAKLIF.